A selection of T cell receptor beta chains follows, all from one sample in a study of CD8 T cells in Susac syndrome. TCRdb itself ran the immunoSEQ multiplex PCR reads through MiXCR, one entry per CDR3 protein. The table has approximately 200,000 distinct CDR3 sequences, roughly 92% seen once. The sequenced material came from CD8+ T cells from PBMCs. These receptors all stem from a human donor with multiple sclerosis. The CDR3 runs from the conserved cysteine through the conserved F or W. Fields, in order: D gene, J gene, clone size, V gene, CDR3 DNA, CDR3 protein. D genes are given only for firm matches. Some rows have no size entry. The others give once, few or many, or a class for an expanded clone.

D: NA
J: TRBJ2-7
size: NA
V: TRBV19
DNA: TGTGCCAGTAGTATAGTTGCAGCATCCGAGCAGTACTTC
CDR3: CASSIVAASEQYF

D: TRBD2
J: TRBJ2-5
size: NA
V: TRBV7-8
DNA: TGTGCCAGCAGCTTAAGACTAGCGGGAGGTCCCGGGTTACAAGAGACCCAGTACTTC
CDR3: CASSLRLAGGPGLQETQYF

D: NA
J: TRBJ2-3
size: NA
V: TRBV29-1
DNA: TGCAGCGTTGAAACAGCGTGGACAGATACGCAGTATTTT
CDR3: CSVETAWTDTQYF

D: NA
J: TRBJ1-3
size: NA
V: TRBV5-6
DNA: TGTGCCAGCAGCCCCAGCGAATCTGGAAACACCATATATTTT
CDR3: CASSPSESGNTIYF

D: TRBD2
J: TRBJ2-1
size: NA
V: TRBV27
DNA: TGTGCCAGCAGTTTAAGCTCTAGCGGAGATGGGAATGAGCAGTTCTTC
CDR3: CASSLSSSGDGNEQFF

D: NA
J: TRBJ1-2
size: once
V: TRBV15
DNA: TGTGCCACTAGCTACGACGGAGACTATGGCTACACCTTC
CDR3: CATSYDGDYGYTF

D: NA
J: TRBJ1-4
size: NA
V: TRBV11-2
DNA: TGTGCCAGCAGCTTCCAGGGATCGACTAATGAAAAACTGTTTTTT
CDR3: CASSFQGSTNEKLFF

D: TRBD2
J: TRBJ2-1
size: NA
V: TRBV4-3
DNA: TGCGCCAGCAGCCAAGTAATGGCGGGAGACGTCTACAATGAGCAGTTCTTC
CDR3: CASSQVMAGDVYNEQFF

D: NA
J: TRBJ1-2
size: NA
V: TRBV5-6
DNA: TGTGCCAGCAGCCACCCGGGTCGGGAGACGACGGACGGCTACACCTTC
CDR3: CASSHPGRETTDGYTF

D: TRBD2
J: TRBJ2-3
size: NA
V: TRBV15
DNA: TGTGCCACCAGCGGCGGACTAGCGGGAACAGATACGCAGTATTTT
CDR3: CATSGGLAGTDTQYF

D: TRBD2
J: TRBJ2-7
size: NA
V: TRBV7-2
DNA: TGTGCCAGCAGCCCCACTAGCGGGAGTTGGTACGAGCAGTACTTC
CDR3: CASSPTSGSWYEQYF